These 29 T cell receptor beta chains originate from one sample sequenced in a study of OX40 agonist ivuxolimab in advanced cancers. This table comes from immunoSEQ multiplex PCR, and its TCRdb copy is limited to in-frame clones, with some not included. This sample has some 66,000 clones; roughly 80% occur once, and the top ten carry 1.6%. This specimen was CD4+ or CD8+ T cells sorted from blood, taken in a trial of the OX40 agonist ivuxolimab. These receptors came from an adult with an advanced solid tumor such as melanoma, head and neck, liver or kidney cancer.

The chain links TRBV25-1 to TRBJ1-4; D remains unclear. The CDR3 totals 15 residues. CDR1 is MGHDK, CDR2 SYGVNS, per germline. Between the trimmed V and J ends, which lost 2 bases and 8 bases, there was a span of 15 bases. As DNA, the CDR3 is TGTGCCAGCAGTGAAACTAACAGTTTTGTCGAAAAACTGTTTTTT. This translates into CASSETNSFVEKLFF. The whole variable domain, filled in from reference TRBV25-1 and TRBJ1-4, reads EADIYQTPRYLVIGTGKKITLECSQTMGHDKMYWYQQDPGMELHLIHYSYGVNSTEKGDLSSESTVSRIRTEHFPLTLESARPSHTSQYLCASSETNSFVEKLFFGSGTQLSVL.

This clone has only a few counts. The chain uses TRBV9 and TRBJ1-1, with D perhaps matching TRBD1 (5 bases). Per germline, CDR1 SGDLS and CDR2 YYNGEE. This CDR3 is built from 15 residues. V was trimmed by 0 bases and J by 0 bases, leaving 9 bases between them. The DNA of the CDR3 is TGTGCCAGCAGCGTAGGTGGGGGGATGAACACTGAAGCTTTCTTT. It yields the protein CASSVGGGMNTEAFF. Together with reference TRBV9 and TRBJ1-1, the CDR3 gives the full variable domain: DSGVTQTPKHLITATGQRVTLRCSPRSGDLSVYWYQQSLDQGLQFLIQYYNGEERAKGNILERFSAQQFPDLHSELNLSSLELGDSALYFCASSVGGGMNTEAFFGQGTRLTVV.

The chain carries TRBV11-3 and TRBJ1-2; D remains ambiguous. CDR1 is SGHNT, CDR2 YENEEA, per germline. V was clipped by 3 bases and J by 6 bases, with 8 bases between them. This CDR3 comprises 12 residues. DNA for the CDR3: TGTGCCAGCAGCTTTTACTCCAATGGCTACACCTTC. Translated, it gives CASSFYSNGYTF.

The chain joins TRBV19 to TRBJ2-3, with 12 nucleotides matching TRBD2. Germline V gene sequence: CDR1 LNHDA, CDR2 SQIVND (reference sequence). CDR3 length equals 14 residues. V lost 9 bases to trimming and J lost 6 bases; unmatched junction nucleotides: 7. CDR3 sequence reads: CASTSGGNSDTQYF. For the CDR3, the DNA is TGTGCCAGCACTAGCGGGGGGAACTCGGATACGCAGTATTTT. Variable domain in full (rest from reference TRBV19 and TRBJ2-3): DGGITQSPKYLFRKEGQNVTLSCEQNLNHDAMYWYRQDPGQGLRLIYYSQIVNDFQKGDIAEGYSVSREKKESFPLTVTSAQKNPTAFYLCASTSGGNSDTQYFGPGTRLTVL.

This clone occurred a few times. This chain connects TRBV18 to TRBJ2-2, with 7 bases matching TRBD1. CDR3 length: 13 residues. V gave up 4 bases and J gave up 7 bases; unmatched junction bases: 3. Looked up from germline, CDR1 is KGHSH and CDR2 is LQKENI. CDR3 in DNA: TGTGCCAGCTCACATGACAGGGTCGGGGAGCTGTTTTTT. This encodes CASSHDRVGELFF.

This rearrangement joins TRBV5-1 to TRBJ2-2, with 8 nucleotides matching TRBD1. V shed 4 bases and J 2 bases; nucleotides not matched to a gene: 7. The CDR3 consists of 16 residues. The germline V gene has CDR1 SGHRS and CDR2 YFSETQ. The CDR3 reads CASSRQGSENTGELFF. As DNA, the CDR3 is TGCGCCAGCAGCAGACAGGGGTCTGAAAACACCGGGGAGCTGTTTTTT.

J is TRBJ2-1 and V is TRBV19; 9 nucleotides align to TRBD2. The germline CDR1 and CDR2 sequences are LNHDA and SQIVND (reference sequence). The J segment lost 5 bases and the V segment lost 7 bases, leaving 9 bases of the junction unmatched. The CDR3 covers 15 residues. Here the CDR3 DNA reads TGTGCCAGTAAAAGGACGGGACTAGCTGACAATGAGCAGTTCTTC. It codes for CASKRTGLADNEQFF.

The chain links TRBV7-3 to TRBJ1-2, with a possible D match to TRBD1 (5 bases). CDR1 is SGHTA and CDR2 is FQGTGA in the germline V gene. Trimming took off 5 bases at V and 3 bases at J, with 13 bases between the two ends. The CDR3 has 14 amino acids. The CDR3, as DNA: TGTGCCAGCAGCATCGGGCCAGGGCACTATGGCTACACCTTC. It encodes CASSIGPGHYGYTF.

The V and J genes are TRBV9 and TRBJ2-2, with a possible D match to TRBD2 (5 bases). The CDR3 has 15 amino acids. CDR1 and CDR2 (germline): SGDLS, YYNGEE. The V gene lost 0 bases and the J gene lost 0 bases, with 6 bases spanning the gap. The CDR3 sequence: CASSVAGSNTGELFF. CDR3 nucleotide sequence: TGTGCCAGCAGCGTAGCGGGATCGAACACCGGGGAGCTGTTTTTT.

The rearrangement uses TRBV5-6 and TRBJ1-5; 9 bases fit TRBD1. Germline V gene lookup returns CDR1 SGHDT and CDR2 YYEEEE. The CDR3 extends over 17 amino acids. V dropped 4 bases and J dropped 2; count of bases not matched to a gene: 10. CDR3 in DNA: TGTGCCAGCAGCGTAGACAGGGGGAGATCCGGCAATCAGCCCCAGCATTTT. It translates to CASSVDRGRSGNQPQHF.

The gene calls are TRBV5-1 and TRBJ2-7; TRBD1 agrees at 9 bases. CDR3 length: 14 amino acids. Trimming removed 4 bases from V and 3 bases from J; junction bases left unmatched: 5. The germline gives CDR1 SGHRS, CDR2 YFSETQ. The CDR3 coding sequence is TGCGCCAGCAGCACGGACAGGGGTTTCTACGAGCAGTACTTC. Its protein product is CASSTDRGFYEQYF.

The V call is TRBV21-1, the J call TRBJ2-7; the table's D gene call, TRBD1, was not cross checked with the DNA. TRBV21-1 is a pseudogene segment. The CDR3 covers 15 residues. CDR3 in amino acids: CASSTRDRGLFEQYF. Here the CDR3 DNA reads TGTGCCAGCAGCACCCGGGACAGGGGCCTTTTCGAGCAGTACTTC.

The rearrangement uses TRBV6-6 and TRBJ2-6, with D possibly matching TRBD2 (6 bases). Germline loops: CDR1 MNHNY, CDR2 SVGAGI (reference sequence). V lost 7 bases and J lost 15, with 16 bases in between. CDR3 length equals 12 residues. CDR3: CASTMGGIGLTF. The CDR3 DNA reads TGTGCCAGCACCATGGGCGGGATAGGCCTGACTTTC.

V is TRBV7-9 and J is TRBJ1-2; no clear D. The CDR3 is 13 amino acids. Looked up from germline, CDR1 is SEHNR and CDR2 is FQNEAQ (reference sequence). V was shortened by 6 bases and J by 5 bases, with 13 bases between the two germline ends. CDR3 bases: TGTGCCAGCAGTTCGGGAATGACTTATGGCTACACCTTC. Translated, it gives CASSSGMTYGYTF.

V gene TRBV4-2 combines with J gene TRBJ2-5; D gene uncertain. The CDR3 length is 18 residues. Per the germline V gene, CDR1 is LGHNA and CDR2 is YNFKEQ. Trimming left V 1 base short and J 5 bases short, with 23 bases between. CDR3 in amino acids: CASSQGLSAVIFSETQYF. In nucleotides, the CDR3 is TGTGCCAGCAGCCAAGGCCTAAGCGCCGTAATCTTTTCGGAGACCCAGTACTTC.

The V and J genes are TRBV5-1 and TRBJ2-3, with a possible D match to TRBD1 (6 bases). This CDR3 spans 14 amino acids. CDR1 SGHRS and CDR2 YFSETQ come from the germline V gene. Trimming took 4 bases from V and 9 from J, leaving 18 bases between them. For the CDR3, the DNA is TGCGCCAGCAGCCCCGGCCCAGGGGCAGGCACGCAGTATTTT. It translates to CASSPGPGAGTQYF.

This chain joins TRBV19 and TRBJ1-5, with 7 positions matching TRBD1. The V gene's germline CDR1 is LNHDA and CDR2 SQIVND (reference sequence). The trim removed 8 bases at V and 0 bases at J, leaving 4 bases unmatched. The CDR3 sequence is 14 residues long. CDR3 residues: CASSGQYSNQPQHF. The CDR3 nucleotides are TGTGCCAGTTCGGGACAGTATAGCAATCAGCCCCAGCATTTT.

The V and J genes are TRBV7-5 and TRBJ2-2; the D call in the table, TRBD2, was not verified against the DNA. TRBV7-5 is noted as a pseudogene. The CDR3 runs to 16 residues. The CDR3, as DNA: TGTGCCAGAAGCTCAAGGCCAGAGGCGAACACCGGGGAGCTGTTTTTT. Its protein product is CARSSRPEANTGELFF.

The chain uses TRBV5-1 and TRBJ2-1; a possible D gene is TRBD2 (5 bases). Germline-derived CDR1 and CDR2 are SGHRS and YFSETQ. The CDR3 extends over 12 amino acids. Trimming cost V 0 bases and J 11 bases, with 9 bases left between them. CDR3 residues: CASSLGRGKQFF. CDR3 nucleotides: TGCGCCAGCAGCTTGGGGCGAGGGAAGCAGTTCTTC.

This clone was detected once. J is TRBJ2-3 and V is TRBV5-5, with a possible D match to TRBD2 (6 bases). The CDR3 length is 12 residues. Germline V lookup: CDR1 SGHKS, CDR2 YYEKEE (reference sequence). V lost 4 bases, J lost 6 bases, and 9 bases lay in between. The CDR3 region is CASSQGRDTQYF. CDR3 nucleotide sequence: TGTGCCAGCAGCCAAGGGAGGGATACGCAGTATTTT. The complete variable domain, with remaining parts taken from reference TRBV5-5 and TRBJ2-3, reads DAGVTQSPTHLIKTRGQQVTLRCSPISGHKSVSWYQQVLGQGPQFIFQYYEKEERGRGNFPDRFSARQFPNYSSELNVNALLLGDSALYLCASSQGRDTQYFGPGTRLTVL.

The chain couples TRBV29-1 to TRBJ1-2; no reliable D call. Trimming pared 4 bases from V and 7 bases from J, leaving 13 bases between. The CDR3 consists of 12 residues. Germline lookup yields CDR1 SQVTM and CDR2 ANQGSEA. The CDR3, as DNA: TGCAGCGTTGTCGAGGGCCGAACTGGCTACACCTTC. Translating gives CSVVEGRTGYTF. The entire variable domain, with the rest obtained from reference TRBV29-1 and TRBJ1-2, is as follows: SAVISQKPSRDICQRGTSLTIQCQVDSQVTMMFWYRQQPGQSLTLIATANQGSEATYESGFVIDKFPISRPNLTFSTLTVSNMSPEDSSIYLCSVVEGRTGYTFGSGTRLTVV.

This clone appeared a single time. The genes are TRBV30 and TRBJ2-5; D may be TRBD1 or TRBD2 (6 bases each). Germline V gives CDR1 GTSNPN, CDR2 SVGIG (reference sequence). The CDR3 extends over 14 amino acids. Between the trimmed V and J ends, which lost 3 bases and 1 base, there was a span of 12 bases. The DNA for the CDR3 is TGTGCCTGGAGAGAAGGGGGGACCCAAGAGACCCAGTACTTC. Its translation: CAWREGGTQETQYF.

The chain recombines TRBV11-3 with TRBJ2-3; TRBD2 might be the D (6 bases). Trimming left V 0 bases short and J 2 bases short, with 12 bases between. The CDR3 spans 16 residues. Germline V gene lookup returns CDR1 SGHNT and CDR2 YENEEA. CDR3 loop: CASSLDGGFPTDTQYF. In DNA, the CDR3 is TGTGCCAGCAGCTTAGATGGGGGGTTCCCCACAGATACGCAGTATTTT.

In this sample, this clone turned up once. V is TRBV2 and J is TRBJ1-2, with a weak D call TRBD1 (5 bases). CDR1 is SNHLY, CDR2 FYNNEI, per germline. V was trimmed by 6 bases and J by 4 bases, leaving 18 bases between them. This CDR3 is built from 15 residues. The CDR3 DNA is TGTGCCAGCAGCGACCAAATGACAGACATCTATGGCTACACCTTC. Translated: CASSDQMTDIYGYTF.

This clone was detected only a few times. The CDR3 nucleotides are TGTGCCAGCAGTTACAGGCTGTATCAGCCCCAGCATTTT. This gives the protein CASSYRLYQPQHF. The J gene is TRBJ1-5, the V gene TRBV6-6, with no clear D. Trimming removed 2 bases from V and 5 bases from J, with 7 bases in between. The length of the CDR3 is 13 residues. Looked up from germline, CDR1 is MNHNY and CDR2 is SVGAGI (reference sequence).

The chain carries TRBV5-4 and TRBJ2-1; D gene uncertain. Trimming left V 6 bases short and J 3 bases short, with 16 bases between. CDR3 length: 15 amino acids. CDR1 is SGHNT and CDR2 is YYREEE in the germline V gene (reference sequence). This chain's CDR3 is CASTPRANNYNEQFF. CDR3 sequence (DNA): TGTGCCAGCACCCCCCGGGCCAACAACTACAATGAGCAGTTCTTC.

The V gene is TRBV11-3, the J gene TRBJ2-7; D ambiguous. V was pared by 6 bases and J by 0 bases, with 21 bases between. The CDR3 is made up of 17 amino acids. Germline CDR1 reads SGHNT; CDR2 reads YENEEA. The CDR3 DNA reads as TGTGCCAGCAGTCTCATGTCGGGCGGCGAGAGCTCCTACGAGCAGTACTTC. As protein: CASSLMSGGESSYEQYF.

In its sample, this clone was seen a few times. The rearrangement links TRBV2 to TRBJ1-2, with D maybe TRBD1 (5 bases). The CDR3 contains 16 residues. The V end was cut by 2 bases, the J end by 1 base, with 14 bases between. CDR1 and CDR2 from the germline V gene are SNHLY and FYNNEI. DNA for the CDR3: TGTGCCAGCAGTGAACAGGGAGCCAATAATAACTATGGCTACACCTTC. Translated: CASSEQGANNNYGYTF.

The chain couples TRBV6-6 to TRBJ1-1; D is unclear. The germline V gene has CDR1 MNHNY and CDR2 SVGAGI (reference sequence). V was shortened by 7 bases and J by 0 bases, with 9 bases between the two germline ends. The CDR3 is 13 residues long. The CDR3 DNA reads TGTGCCAGCACCGAAACAATGAACACTGAAGCTTTCTTT. Encoded protein: CASTETMNTEAFF.